These 16 T cell receptor beta chains originate from one sample sequenced in a study of T cell clonality in common variable immunodeficiency. Study-level findings and limits: Fewer deletions and N-nucleotide insertions were reportedly seen in common variable immunodeficiency TCR beta sequences.

The repertoire was sequenced with immunoSEQ multiplex PCR; TCRdb's copy has only in-frame clones and lacks some. The specimen has approximately 12,000 clones, none found just once. No cognate antigen is known for these TCRs. Sequenced sample: peripheral blood mononuclear cells. These receptors all stem from a human donor with common variable immunodeficiency.

This clone was counted only a few times. Read data end 3 residues before the CDR3 end; the end is taken from the germline J gene. The chain has TRBV7-9 and TRBJ2-1, with D possibly matching TRBD1 (6 bases). V gave up 6 bases and J gave up 7 bases, with 10 bases separating them. Germline V gene data show CDR1 as SEHNR and CDR2 as FQNEAQ (reference sequence). The CDR3 is made up of 12 amino acids. The chain's CDR3 is CASRHTGNEQFF. Partial CDR3 DNA: TGTGCCAGCAGACATACAGGGAATGAG. The full variable domain, its missing parts supplied by reference TRBV7-9 and TRBJ2-1, is DTGVSQNPRHKITKRGQNVTFRCDPISEHNRLYWYRQTLGQGPEFLTYFQNEAQLEKSRLLSDRFSAERPKGSFSTLEIQRTEQGDSAMYLCASRHTGNEQFFGPGTRLTVL.

Comments on this clone: Read coverage stops 3 residues before the CDR3 terminus; the germline J gene supplies the remainder. The rearrangement joins TRBV2 to TRBJ2-7, with 13 nucleotides matching TRBD2. Losses at the gene ends were 6 bases for V and 2 bases for J; bases not matched to a gene: 4. The CDR3 has 15 amino acids. Germline V gene sequence: CDR1 SNHLY, CDR2 FYNNEI. The CDR3 loop is CASRAGLAGAYEQYF. CDR3 DNA (partial): TGTGCCAGCAGAGCCGGACTAGCGGGGGCCTACGAG.

Regarding this clone: The read halts 3 residues ahead of the CDR3 end, with the missing end drawn from the germline J gene. V and J are TRBV7-2 and TRBJ2-5, with D hard to call. The CDR3 contains 14 residues. Germline V lookup: CDR1 SGHTA, CDR2 FQGNSA. The V end was cut by 5 bases, the J end by 2 bases, with 12 bases between. CDR3 DNA, as far as it was read: TGTGCCAGCAGCAATAGTCGTACGCAAGAGACC. Translated, it gives CASSNSRTQET. Given in full, the CDR3 is CASSNSRTQETQYF.

Only a few counts were recorded for this clone. The read stops 3 residues short of the end of the CDR3; the missing end is completed from the germline J gene. The rearrangement uses TRBV7-7 and TRBJ2-3; 7 nucleotides line up with TRBD2. CDR1 is SSHAT and CDR2 is FNYEAQ in the germline V gene (reference sequence). There are 15 residues in the CDR3. V was clipped by 3 bases and J by 0 bases; unmatched bases: 3. The covered CDR3 bases are TGTGCCAGCAGCTTGCGGGGGTATAGCACAGATACG. This translates into CASSLRGYSTDT. The whole CDR3 reads CASSLRGYSTDTQYF.

This clone appeared a few times. Read coverage stops 3 residues before the CDR3 terminus; the germline J gene supplies the remainder. J is TRBJ2-7 and V is TRBV2; weak D call: TRBD2 (5 bases). The CDR3 spans 19 residues. CDR1 is SNHLY, CDR2 FYNNEI, per germline. Trimming left V 7 bases short and J 2 bases short, with 30 bases between. The sequenced CDR3 bases are TGTGCCAGCACTCCCAGTAGGCTAGCCGAAGATCTCAAAACCTACGAG. Its protein product is CASTPSRLAEDLKTYE. The entire CDR3 reads CASTPSRLAEDLKTYEQYF.

This clone has just a few counts. Read coverage stops 3 residues before the CDR3 terminus; the germline J gene supplies the remainder. The chain combines TRBV18 with TRBJ2-7, with TRBD1 matching 8 bases. V trimming: 3 bases; J trimming: 3 bases; junction bases outside the gene matches: 4. Germline assignment: CDR1 KGHSH and CDR2 LQKENI. The CDR3 is 14 residues long. CDR3 sequence reads: CASSPGTGDYEQYF. Incomplete CDR3 DNA: TGTGCCAGCTCACCCGGGACAGGAGACTACGAG.

This clone was counted only a few times. The missing CDR3 end, 3 residues past where the read stops, is filled in from the germline J gene. The J gene is TRBJ1-1, the V gene TRBV7-8; D remains unclear. Germline CDR1 is SGHVS and CDR2 is FQNEAQ. This CDR3 is 15 amino acids long. With 0 bases removed from V and 1 base from J, the gap between germline ends came to 9 bases. The DNA read from the CDR3 is TGTGCCAGCAGCTTAGCGTTGACAAGGAACACTGAA. Protein: CASSLALTRNTE. In full, the CDR3 is CASSLALTRNTEAFF.

With respect to this clone: The CDR3 end falls 3 residues outside the read, so it is completed with the germline J gene. This chain joins TRBV7-2 and TRBJ2-7; D call uncertain. The V end lost 1 base, the J end lost 2 bases, and 6 bases lay between the germline ends. Germline V gene data show CDR1 as SGHTA and CDR2 as FQGNSA. This CDR3 spans 13 amino acids. The sequenced part of the CDR3 DNA is TGTGCCAGCAGCTTAGTCCCTGCCTACGAG. Protein: CASSLVPAYE. The whole CDR3 reads CASSLVPAYEQYF.

Notes on this clone: With the read ending 3 residues before the CDR3 end, the germline J gene is used to fill in that end. The chain uses TRBV20-1 and TRBJ2-3, with 9 bases matching TRBD2. The CDR3 has 14 amino acids. With V trimmed by 3 bases and J by 1 base, 2 bases remained unmatched. Germline CDR1 reads DFQATT; CDR2 reads SNEGSKA (reference sequence). CDR3 region: CSASSSGGTDTQYF. CDR3 DNA, as far as it was read: TGCAGTGCTAGTTCTAGCGGGGGCACAGATACG.

About this clone itself: The read falls 3 residues short of the CDR3 end, and the missing part is taken from the germline J gene. V gene TRBV30 combines with J gene TRBJ1-5, with 7 bases that match TRBD1. The CDR3 has 15 residues. V lost 3 bases to trimming and J lost 0 bases; unmatched junction nucleotides: 5. CDR1 GTSNPN and CDR2 SVGIG come from the germline V gene (reference sequence). CDR3 DNA, as far as it was read: TGTGCCTGGAGCGGGGGACAGTCTAGCAATCAGCCC. It yields the protein CAWSGGQSSNQP. In full, the CDR3 reads CAWSGGQSSNQPQHF.

Worth noting for this clone: The read halts 3 residues ahead of the CDR3 end, with the missing end drawn from the germline J gene. The chain joins TRBV7-7 to TRBJ1-1, with TRBD1 as a possible D gene (5 bases). This CDR3 region has 13 residues. Germline loops: CDR1 SSHAT, CDR2 FNYEAQ (reference sequence). Trimming shortened V by 4 bases and J by 1 base, and 7 bases separated the two germline ends. The CDR3 sequence: CASSSDRNTEAFF. The DNA read from the CDR3 is TGTGCCAGCAGCTCAGACAGGAACACTGAA.

Turning to this clone: The read stops 3 residues short of the end of the CDR3; the missing end is completed from the germline J gene. The V and J genes are TRBV5-1 and TRBJ2-7, with 11 bases matching TRBD1. CDR1 and CDR2 from the germline V gene are SGHRS and YFSETQ. V was pared by 4 bases and J by 4 bases, with 7 bases of the junction left unmatched. The CDR3 loop spans 15 amino acids. CDR3 bases read: TGCGCCAGCAGCGCTGGGACAGGGGGGGAGTACGAG. Its translation: CASSAGTGGEYE. The full CDR3 protein is CASSAGTGGEYEQYF.

CDR3 bases read: TGTGCCAGCATTGGGACAGGGCCTTCCTATGGC. Protein product: CASIGTGPSYG. The whole CDR3 is CASIGTGPSYGYTF. The V call is TRBV6-2 or TRBV6-3, the J call TRBJ1-2; 9 positions agree with TRBD1. Sequencing ends 3 residues short of the CDR3 end; the germline J gene provides the rest. This CDR3 comprises 14 residues. CDR1 is MNHEY, CDR2 SVGEGT, per germline. The V gene end was trimmed by 7 bases and the J gene end by 4 bases; junction bases not matched to a gene: 7.

This clone was observed at least ten times. With the read ending 3 residues before the CDR3 end, the germline J gene is used to fill in that end. The V and J genes are TRBV20-1 and TRBJ2-6; D perhaps matches TRBD1 (6 bases). V was shortened by 3 bases and J by 2 bases, with 8 bases between the two germline ends. The germline gives CDR1 DFQATT, CDR2 SNEGSKA (reference sequence). The CDR3 extends over 14 amino acids. CDR3 loop: CSARDSTGANVLTF. CDR3 DNA (partial): TGCAGTGCTAGGGACAGTACTGGGGCCAACGTC.

This clone was seen only a few times. The read comes to an end 3 residues before the CDR3 does, leaving the germline J gene to fill in the end. The chain carries TRBV20-1 and TRBJ2-3, with TRBD2 as a possible D gene (6 bases). This CDR3 has 15 residues. Looked up from germline, CDR1 is DFQATT and CDR2 is SNEGSKA (reference sequence). The covered CDR3 bases are TGCAGTGCTAGACCCCGGCGGGGAGGATTACGAGCG. This encodes CSARPRRGGLRA. Given in full, the CDR3 is CSARPRRGGLRAQYF.

For this clone: Its ends do not fully match the called genes, so a read error is possible. The DNA ends 3 residues before the CDR3 does, and the rest of the CDR3 is filled in from the germline J gene. The chain joins TRBV7-9 to TRBJ2-7; 9 bases match TRBD1. The CDR3 has 13 amino acids. Germline V gene data show CDR1 as SEHNR and CDR2 as FQNEAQ (reference sequence). The part of the CDR3 DNA that was read is TGTTCCAGCAGACAGGGGGGGTCCTACGAG. The encoded protein is CSSRQGGSYE. The CDR3 reads in full as CSSRQGGSYEQYF. Full variable domain (remainder filled in from reference TRBV7-9 and TRBJ2-7): DTGVSQNPRHKITKRGQNVTFRCDPISEHNRLYWYRQTLGQGPEFLTYFQNEAQLEKSRLLSDRFSAERPKGSFSTLEIQRTEQGDSAMYLCSSRQGGSYEQYFGPGTRLTVT.